Here is one TCR beta chain with its context. The read ends 3 residues shy of where the CDR3 ends; the end is completed using the germline J gene. The data derive from a study of Tregs in tolerant kidney transplant recipients. Mixed chimerism was transient after nonmyeloablative marrow transplants from related graft donors. The germline V and J ends were trimmed by 3 bases and 1 base, with 5 bases remaining between them. This CDR3 has 13 residues. Germline CDR1 reads SNHLY; CDR2 reads FYNNEI. Here immunoSEQ multiplex PCR was the method, and the copy in TCRdb shows in-frame clones only, minus some. The table counts 20,000 to 30,000 clones; 3.5% to 5% lies in the top ten.

The source was CD4+ T cells from blood (PBMCs), collected 6 months after the transplant. The source is a human patient who received a combined kidney and bone marrow transplant. Some T cells may have originated in the graft donor. This chain links TRBV2 with TRBJ2-3; D remains unclear. The CDR3 bases that were read are TGTGCCAGCAGTGACCGGGGCACAGATACG. It encodes CASSDRGTDT. The full-length CDR3 reads as CASSDRGTDTQYF.